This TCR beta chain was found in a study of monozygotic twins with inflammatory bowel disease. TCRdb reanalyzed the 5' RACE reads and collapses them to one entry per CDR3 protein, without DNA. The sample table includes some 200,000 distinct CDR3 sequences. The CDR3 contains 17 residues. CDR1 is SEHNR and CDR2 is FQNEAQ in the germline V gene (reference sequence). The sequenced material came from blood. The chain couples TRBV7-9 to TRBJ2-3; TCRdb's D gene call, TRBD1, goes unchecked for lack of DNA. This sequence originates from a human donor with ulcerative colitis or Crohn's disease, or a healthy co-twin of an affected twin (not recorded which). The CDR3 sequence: CASSLRRGDSSTDTQYF.